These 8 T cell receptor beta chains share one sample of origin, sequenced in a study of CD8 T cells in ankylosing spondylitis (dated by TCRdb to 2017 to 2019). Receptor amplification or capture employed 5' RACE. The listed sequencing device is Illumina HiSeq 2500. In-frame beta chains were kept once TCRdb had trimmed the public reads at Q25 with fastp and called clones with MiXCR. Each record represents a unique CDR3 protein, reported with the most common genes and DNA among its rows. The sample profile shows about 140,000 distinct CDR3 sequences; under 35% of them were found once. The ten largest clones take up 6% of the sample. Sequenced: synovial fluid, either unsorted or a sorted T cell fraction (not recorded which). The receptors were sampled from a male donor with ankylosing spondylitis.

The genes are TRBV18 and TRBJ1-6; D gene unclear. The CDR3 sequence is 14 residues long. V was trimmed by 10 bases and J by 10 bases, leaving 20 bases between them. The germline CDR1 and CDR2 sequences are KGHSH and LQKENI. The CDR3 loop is CATSLNRQPSPLHF. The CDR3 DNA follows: TGTGCCACTTCACTCAACAGACAACCCTCACCCCTCCACTTT.

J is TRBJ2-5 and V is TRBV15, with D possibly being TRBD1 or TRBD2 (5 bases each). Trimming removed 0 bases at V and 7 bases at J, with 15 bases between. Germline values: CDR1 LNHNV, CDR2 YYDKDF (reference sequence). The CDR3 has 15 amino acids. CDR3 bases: TGTGCCACCAGCAGAGATCTCGCCGGTGGGGGGACCCAGTACTTC. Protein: CATSRDLAGGGTQYF.

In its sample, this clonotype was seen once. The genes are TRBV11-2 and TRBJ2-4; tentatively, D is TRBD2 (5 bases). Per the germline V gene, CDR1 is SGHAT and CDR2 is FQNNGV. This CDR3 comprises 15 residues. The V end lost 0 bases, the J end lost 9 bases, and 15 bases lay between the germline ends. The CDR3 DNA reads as TGTGCCAGCAGCTTAGATGGAACGGGGAACGGCATTCAGTACTTC. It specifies CASSLDGTGNGIQYF.

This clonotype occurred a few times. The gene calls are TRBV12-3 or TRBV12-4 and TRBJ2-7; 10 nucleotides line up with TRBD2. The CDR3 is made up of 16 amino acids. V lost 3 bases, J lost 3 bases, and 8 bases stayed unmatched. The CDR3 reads CASSFLAGVKDYEQYF. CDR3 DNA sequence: TGTGCCAGCAGTTTCCTAGCGGGAGTTAAGGACTACGAGCAGTACTTC.

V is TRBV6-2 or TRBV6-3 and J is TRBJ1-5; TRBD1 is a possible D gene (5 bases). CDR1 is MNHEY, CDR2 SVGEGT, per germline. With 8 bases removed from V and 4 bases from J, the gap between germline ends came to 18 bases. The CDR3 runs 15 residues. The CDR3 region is CASYPGGRANQPQHF. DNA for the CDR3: TGTGCCAGCTACCCCGGGGGTCGTGCAAATCAGCCCCAGCATTTT.

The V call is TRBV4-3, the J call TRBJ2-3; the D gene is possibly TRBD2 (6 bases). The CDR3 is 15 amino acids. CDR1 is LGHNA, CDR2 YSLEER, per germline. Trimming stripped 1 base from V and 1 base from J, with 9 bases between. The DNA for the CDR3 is TGCGCCAGCAGCCAAGGGACTATTCGCACAGATACGCAGTATTTT. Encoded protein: CASSQGTIRTDTQYF.

The CDR3 here is CASSSYRGVYGYTF. In DNA form, the CDR3 reads TGTGCCAGCAGTTCCTACAGGGGGGTCTATGGCTACACCTTC. The chain has TRBV28 and TRBJ1-2; 8 positions match TRBD1. This CDR3 spans 14 amino acids. Trimming at V came to 4 bases and at J to 4 bases, leaving 5 bases not matched to a gene. The germline CDR1 and CDR2 sequences are MDHEN and SYDVKM.

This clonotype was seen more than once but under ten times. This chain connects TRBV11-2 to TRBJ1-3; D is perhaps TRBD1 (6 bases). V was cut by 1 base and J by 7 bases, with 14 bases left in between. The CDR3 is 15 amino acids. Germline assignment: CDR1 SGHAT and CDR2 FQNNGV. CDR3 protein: CASSLVGTHGNTIYF. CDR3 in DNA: TGTGCCAGCAGCTTAGTCGGGACACACGGGAACACCATATATTTT.